This T cell receptor beta chain stems from a study of identical twins (dated by TCRdb to the mid-2010s). Regarding the research as a whole: To test whether fetal clonotypes persist, this study deep-sequenced TCR alpha and beta repertoires from monozygotic twins, from unrelated adults of various ages, and from cord blood. To rule out contamination, replicate twin experiments were performed at different times with different library preparation protocols.

Only healthy Caucasian donors were included. The twin cohort comprised three pairs of female monozygotic twins, all aged roughly 18 to 30 years. Positive isolation kits from Invitrogen were used to isolate the CD4+ and CD8+ T cell populations. The paper as a whole reports these results and caveats: Because the same donors could not be followed over many years, the conclusions depended on cross-sectional statistical analysis. Zero-insertion analyses could be partly confounded by invariant T cells such as MAIT and iNKT, though diverse VJ usage argued against such confounding for most clonotypes. Compared with coincidental sharing between unrelated individuals, out-of-frame TCR alpha sequences shared between twins had an excess of sequences with low generation probability. Fewer insertions were carried by abundant cord blood beta clonotypes, a similar but weaker trend appeared in young adult naive repertoires, and no such trend appeared in memory repertoires. Recombination models systematically underestimated out-of-frame TCR alpha sharing in monozygotic twins but agreed with sharing between unrelated individuals. Excess twin sharing in beta out-of-frame sequences was weaker because fewer shared sequences lowered the signal-to-noise ratio.

Library method: 5' RACE. The run used an Illumina HiSeq 2000. A universal primer binding site was introduced by template switching, and a unique molecular identifier was present in the final cDNA, enabling accurate counting of TCR cDNA molecules. Specific primers in the conserved constant-segment region were used to synthesize first-strand cDNA for the TCR alpha and beta chains. To control for contamination, every cDNA library was double barcoded, receiving both a SMART-Mk sample barcode and Illumina barcodes. Two successive PCR steps introduced TruSeq adapter sequences along with Illumina sample barcodes. The TCR alpha and beta cDNA libraries were sequenced on the Illumina HiSeq platform using custom primers. The study's processing was this. Unique molecular identifiers were extracted from raw reads with MiGEC, and CDR3 positions were determined with MiXCR. Recombination models were inferred per individual with the repgenHMM and IGoR tools using an EM algorithm. The tcR package in R was used for shared clonotype analysis, with sharing normalized by the product of cloneset sizes. Out-of-frame nonproductive sequences were analyzed to study raw recombination free of thymic and clonal selection effects. TCRdb reworked the public reads: Q25 trimming with fastp, MiXCR clone assembly, productive beta chains retained. CDR3 protein sequences are deduplicated, and each keeps its most common genes and DNA. The V and J calls were determined by TCRdb, not by the authors. Present in this sample are 470,000 or so distinct CDR3 sequences, 24% of which were seen just once. Just under 3% of the sample rests with the top ten.

This clonotype was found a few times. Its specific antigen is unknown. Per-base qualities were not stored, and no clone one base away is much larger. This sample was shared with a second study, whose subject was T cells expressing NK-cell markers. That second report states: Three sorted T-cell subsets (CD3+CD56+NKG2C+, CD3+CD56+NKG2C- and CD3+CD56-NKG2C+) from roughly eight donors had their TCR beta-chain repertoires profiled. Seven of the eight sequenced donors were HCMV-seropositive and one was HCMV-seronegative. In several experiments an anti-gammadeltaTCR antibody was added to restrict sorting to alphabetaTCR-expressing T cells. In six donors, the dominant CD3+CD56+NKG2C+ clonotypes were found to rank among the top 10 CD8+ clonotypes and to make up 1.0-7.0% of CD8+ T cells. Those dominant clonotypes were again the most abundant among CD3+CD56-NKG2C+ cells in a handful of donors, at roughly 28.3-60.1%. Whether the expanded NKG2C-expressing T cell clones were specific for HCMV antigens was left unclear. Randomly selected healthy volunteers, three men and five women, were used as the eight sequenced donors. HCMV serostatus was determined by detecting HCMV-specific IgG in serum with a commercial ELISA kit. MIGEC handled demultiplexing of the reads and grouping by UMI, while MiTCR was used to assemble and quantify clonotypes. Only TCR cDNA sequences supported by at least two reads were kept to exclude erroneous sequences. The tcR package was used for downstream repertoire analysis, and clonotypes were matched across fractions by CDR3 nucleotide sequence plus V segment. VDJmatch was used to annotate antigen specificity against VDJdb, with one amino acid substitution allowed in CDR3.

Sequenced: CD4+ T cells sorted from blood. This sequence was found in a woman aged 18-35 years in good health.

The CDR3 loop reads CASSLMDRAYEQYF. The DNA sequence follows: TGTGCCAGCAGCTTAATGGACAGGGCTTACGAGCAGTACTTC. In this chain, TRBV7-9 is recombined with TRBJ2-7; TRBD1 matches 8 bases in the middle. V loses 2 bases at its end and J loses 4 bases; junction bases beyond the gene matches: 4. The CDR3 goes from the cysteine to the phenylalanine over 14 residues. Just the 42-base CDR3 DNA is kept, in frame starting at base 1. In the germline V gene (reference sequence), CDR1 corresponds to SEHNR and CDR2 to FQNEAQ. The variable domain in full, with residues beyond the CDR3 obtained from the reference TRBV7-9 and TRBJ2-7 genes, is DTGVSQNPRHKITKRGQNVTFRCDPISEHNRLYWYRQTLGQGPEFLTYFQNEAQLEKSRLLSDRFSAERPKGSFSTLEIQRTEQGDSAMYLCASSLMDRAYEQYFGPGTRLTVT.